Many counts were recorded for the clone carrying this T cell receptor (beta chain). Its antigen remains unidentified. The CDR3 regions of TCR beta were amplified from RNA transcripts. The HTBI primer set was used in a first-round RT-PCR of the TCR CDR3. TCRdb redid the calling of the multiplex PCR reads with MiXCR, one entry per CDR3 protein. The sample holds hundreds of thousands of distinct CDR3 sequences; 30% to 40% are singletons and the top ten take roughly 30%. The data originate from a study of T cells in Graves' hyperthyroidism and ophthalmopathy. Study-level points and caveats: Expanded thyroid clonotypes (above 0.001) were mostly also found in blood.

Thyroid ultrasound and orbital computed tomography, with clinical symptoms and serum thyroxine and TRAb, informed diagnoses. V lost 5 bases and J lost 0, with 7 bases in between. The CDR3 loop spans 13 amino acids. In germline, CDR1 is SGHTA, CDR2 FQGNSA. This clonotype originated in a woman aged 40 to 50 with Graves' hyperthyroidism. The chain combines TRBV7-2 with TRBJ1-1; D is ambiguous. Sequenced input: blood. This chain's CDR3 is CASSNDMNTEAFF. CDR3 coding DNA: TGTGCCAGCAGCAATGATATGAACACTGAAGCTTTCTTT.